Here is one T cell receptor (beta chain) with its context. The CDR3 totals 13 residues. The germline V gene has CDR1 LNHNV and CDR2 YYDKDF (reference sequence). Trimming removed 5 bases from V and 13 bases from J; junction bases left unmatched: 8. Using immunoSEQ multiplex PCR, the repertoire was profiled, and TCRdb retains in-frame clones only, with some absent. Altogether about 96,000 clones are present, 80% to 95% being singletons, with the ten largest covering around 2.7%. This sample stems from a study of T cell changes during pregnancy in multiple sclerosis. The sequence was collected from a female donor with multiple sclerosis, enrolled in a pregnancy study. J is TRBJ2-1 and V is TRBV15; TRBD2 agrees at 10 bases. The input for sequencing was peripheral blood, taken in the first trimester of pregnancy. The CDR3 bases are TGTGCCACCAGCGGTGCTAGCGGGGGACTCCAGTTCTTC. Translated: CATSGASGGLQFF.